The 14 T cell receptor beta chains listed next were all sequenced from one sample in a study of T cells in Graves' hyperthyroidism and ophthalmopathy. Amplification of TCR beta CDR3 regions used RNA as the template. When the TCR CDR3 underwent first-round RT-PCR, the HTBI primer set was used. TCRdb independently ran MiXCR on the multiplex PCR reads; one entry per CDR3 protein. The sample consists of some 530,000 distinct CDR3 sequences, around a fifth of them appearing once. The sample taken for sequencing was blood. Receptors were obtained from a woman in her 70s with Graves' ophthalmopathy.

The chain uses TRBV27 and TRBJ2-2; D unclear. The germline V and J ends were trimmed by 5 bases and 3 bases, with 10 bases remaining between them. CDR1 and CDR2 from the germline V gene are MNHEY and SMNVEV (reference sequence). CDR3 length: 14 amino acids. As DNA, the CDR3 is TGTGCCAGCAGTCAACCTATAGACACCGGGGAGCTGTTTTTT. Translated: CASSQPIDTGELFF.

This clonotype has just a few counts. The chain couples TRBV28 to TRBJ1-5; D call uncertain. Per germline, CDR1 MDHEN and CDR2 SYDVKM. CDR3 size: 16 residues. V shed 5 bases and J shed 0 bases, with 14 bases lying between them. The CDR3, as DNA: TGTGCCAGCAGTCTAAAATCGATTCTTAGCAATCAGCCCCAGCATTTT. It codes for CASSLKSILSNQPQHF.

This clonotype was picked up many times. V is TRBV20-1 and J is TRBJ1-1, with D possibly TRBD1 on 5 matching bases. This CDR3 has 13 amino acids. CDR1 and CDR2 (germline): DFQATT, SNEGSKA (reference sequence). V dropped 3 bases and J dropped 1 base, with 9 bases sitting between them. The CDR3 protein is CSARMDTNTEAFF. The CDR3 DNA is TGCAGTGCTAGGATGGACACGAACACTGAAGCTTTCTTT.

This clonotype has ten or more counts. This sequence joins TRBV6-1 and TRBJ1-4; 10 bases line up with TRBD1. CDR3 size: 14 residues. From germline, CDR1 is MNHNS and CDR2 SASEGT. V gave up 5 bases and J gave up 7 bases; unmatched junction bases: 4. CDR3 DNA sequence: TGTGCCAGCAGTAGACAGGGGGCCGGTGAAAAACTGTTTTTT. As protein: CASSRQGAGEKLFF.

The chain recombines TRBV5-1 with TRBJ2-5; a possible D gene is TRBD1 (6 bases). Germline values: CDR1 SGHRS, CDR2 YFSETQ. The V gene lost 4 bases and the J gene lost 5 bases, with 15 bases spanning the gap. The CDR3 loop spans 14 amino acids. CDR3 loop: CASSARDTQETQYF. DNA for the CDR3: TGCGCCAGCAGCGCCCGGGACACCCAGGAGACCCAGTACTTC.

This clonotype was seen at least ten times. This chain links TRBV7-2 with TRBJ1-4; possibly TRBD1 for D (5 bases). Germline CDR1 reads SGHTA; CDR2 reads FQGNSA. The CDR3 sequence is 13 residues long. V was shortened by 3 bases and J by 5 bases, with 7 bases between the two germline ends. The CDR3 sequence: CASSLRGNEKLFF. The CDR3 nucleotides are TGTGCCAGCAGCTTGAGGGGCAATGAAAAACTGTTTTTT.

The chain recombines TRBV7-9 with TRBJ2-7; D assignment may be TRBD1 or TRBD2 (5 bases each). The CDR3 loop spans 14 amino acids. Germline values: CDR1 SEHNR, CDR2 FQNEAQ (reference sequence). Trimming removed 5 bases from V and 5 bases from J, with 16 bases in between. CDR3 residues: CASSLHPGLNEQYF. DNA of the CDR3: TGTGCCAGCAGCCTTCACCCGGGGCTCAACGAGCAGTACTTC.

The chain uses TRBV10-3 and TRBJ1-1; the match to TRBD1 covers 7 bases. The ends lost 3 bases at V and 1 base at J; junction bases unmatched: 2. Germline loops: CDR1 ENHRY, CDR2 SYGVKD. This CDR3 contains 14 residues. The CDR3 coding sequence is TGTGCCATCAGTGAAAGGGGGCAGAACACTGAAGCTTTCTTT. Its translation: CAISERGQNTEAFF.

Remarks on this clonotype: Possible read error: a much larger clone is one base away. J is TRBJ1-2 and V is TRBV2; D is undetermined. CDR1 is SNHLY and CDR2 is FYNNEI in the germline V gene. The CDR3 runs to 14 residues. Trimming left V 9 bases short and J 3 bases short, with 17 bases between. The DNA of the CDR3 is TGTGCCAGTATGAGGGAAGCGCCCTACTATGGCTACACCTTC. Its protein product is CASMREAPYYGYTF.

This clonotype was seen a single time. A much larger clone differs by one base, so this may be a read error. The V and J genes are TRBV11-2 and TRBJ2-1, with a possible D match to TRBD1 (5 bases). The germline V gene encodes CDR1 SGHAT and CDR2 FQNNGV. The CDR3 spans 16 residues. The CDR3 reads CAGSSRQLISYNEQFF. In nucleotides, the CDR3 is TGTGCCGGCAGCTCTCGACAGCTAATCTCCTACAATGAGCAGTTCTTC.

The table lists this clonotype with many counts. This chain links TRBV28 with TRBJ2-7, with a possible D match to TRBD1 (5 bases). Per germline, CDR1 MDHEN and CDR2 SYDVKM. The CDR3 loop spans 15 amino acids. Trimming removed 3 bases from V and 1 base from J, with 13 bases in between. This chain's CDR3 is CASSFPRARSYEQYF. CDR3 nucleotides: TGTGCCAGCAGTTTCCCCAGGGCCAGGTCCTACGAGCAGTACTTC.

V usage is TRBV2 and J usage is TRBJ2-6; D is unclear. In germline, CDR1 is SNHLY, CDR2 FYNNEI. The CDR3 covers 13 residues. The V gene lost 6 bases and the J gene lost 2 bases, with 5 bases spanning the gap. The chain's CDR3 is CASRGPGANVLTF. The CDR3 DNA is TGTGCCAGCAGGGGCCCTGGGGCCAACGTCCTGACTTTC.

In this sample, this clonotype turned up a few times. V gene TRBV11-2 combines with J gene TRBJ1-6; no definite D call. V was trimmed by 8 bases and J by 9 bases, leaving 11 bases between them. The CDR3 is made up of 12 amino acids. In germline, CDR1 is SGHAT, CDR2 FQNNGV. The CDR3 nucleotides read TGTGCCAGCTGCGAACTGAGTTCACCCCTCCACTTT. This sequence encodes CASCELSSPLHF.

This clonotype turned up a few times. V usage is TRBV7-9 and J usage is TRBJ2-5; 11 nucleotides line up with TRBD1. The length of the CDR3 is 15 residues. Germline trimming cut 3 bases from V and 5 bases from J; bases unmatched to any gene: 5. Germline V gene lookup returns CDR1 SEHNR and CDR2 FQNEAQ (reference sequence). CDR3 sequence: CASSFGTGGLETQYF. In DNA form, the CDR3 reads TGTGCCAGCAGCTTTGGGACAGGGGGTCTCGAGACCCAGTACTTC.